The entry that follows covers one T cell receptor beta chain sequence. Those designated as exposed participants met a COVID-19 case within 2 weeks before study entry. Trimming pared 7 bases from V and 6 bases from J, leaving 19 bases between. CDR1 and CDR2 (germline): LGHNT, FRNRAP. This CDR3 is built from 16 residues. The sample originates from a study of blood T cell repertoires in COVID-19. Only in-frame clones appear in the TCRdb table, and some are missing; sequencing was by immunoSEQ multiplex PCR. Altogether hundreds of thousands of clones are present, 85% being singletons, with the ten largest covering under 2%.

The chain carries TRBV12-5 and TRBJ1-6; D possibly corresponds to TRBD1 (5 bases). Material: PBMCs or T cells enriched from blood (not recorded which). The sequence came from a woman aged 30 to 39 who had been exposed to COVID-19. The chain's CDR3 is CASANIPGLGNSPLHF. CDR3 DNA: TGTGCTAGTGCCAATATCCCGGGACTGGGTAATTCACCCCTCCACTTT. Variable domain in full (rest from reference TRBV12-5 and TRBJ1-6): DARVTQTPRHKVTEMGQEVTMRCQPILGHNTVFWYRQTMMQGLELLAYFRNRAPLDDSGMPKDRFSAEMPDATLATLKIQPSEPRDSAVYFCASANIPGLGNSPLHFGNGTRLTVT.